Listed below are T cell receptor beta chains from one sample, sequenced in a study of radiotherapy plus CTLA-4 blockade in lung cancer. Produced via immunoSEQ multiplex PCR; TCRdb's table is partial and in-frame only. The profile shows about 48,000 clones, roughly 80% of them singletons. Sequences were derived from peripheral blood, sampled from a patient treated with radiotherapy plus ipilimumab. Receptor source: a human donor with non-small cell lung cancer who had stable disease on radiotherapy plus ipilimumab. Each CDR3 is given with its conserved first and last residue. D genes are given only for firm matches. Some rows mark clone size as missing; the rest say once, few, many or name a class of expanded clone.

CASSTRQGKLYEQYF | TGCGCCAGCAGCACCCGACAGGGTAAGCTCTACGAGCAGTACTTC | TRBJ2-7 | TRBD1 | - | TRBV5-1
CASSLLGGVNTGELFF | TGTGCCAGCAGTTTATTAGGAGGGGTGAACACCGGGGAGCTGTTTTTT | TRBJ2-2 | - | - | TRBV27
CASSLRAGTGELFF | TGTGCCAGCAGTCTACGGGCAGGGACCGGGGAGCTGTTTTTT | TRBJ2-2 | - | - | TRBV28
CASSFSGMGNEQFF | TGTGCCAGCAGCTTCTCAGGGATGGGTAATGAGCAGTTCTTC | TRBJ2-1 | - | few | TRBV7-9
CSALYEEQYF | TGCAGTGCTCTGTATGAGGAGCAGTACTTC | TRBJ2-5 | - | - | TRBV20-1
CASSSPRGRASSLNSPLHF | TGCGCCAGCAGCAGCCCTCGAGGGAGGGCTTCGTCCCTTAATTCACCCCTCCACTTT | TRBJ1-6 | - | - | TRBV5-1
CASSLWTGPQPQHF | TGTGCCAGCAGCTTGTGGACAGGGCCTCAGCCCCAGCATTTT | TRBJ1-5 | TRBD1 | once | TRBV5-6
CASSSRLFLSYEQYF | TGTGCCAGCAGTAGCCGACTTTTTCTCTCCTACGAGCAGTACTTC | TRBJ2-7 | - | - | TRBV6-1
CASSSRGFGEQFF | TGTGCCAGCAGCTCCAGGGGCTTCGGTGAGCAGTTCTTC | TRBJ2-1 | - | - | TRBV6-5
CASSIRGNEQFF | TGTGCCAGTAGTATACGGGGGAATGAGCAGTTCTTC | TRBJ2-1 | - | - | TRBV19